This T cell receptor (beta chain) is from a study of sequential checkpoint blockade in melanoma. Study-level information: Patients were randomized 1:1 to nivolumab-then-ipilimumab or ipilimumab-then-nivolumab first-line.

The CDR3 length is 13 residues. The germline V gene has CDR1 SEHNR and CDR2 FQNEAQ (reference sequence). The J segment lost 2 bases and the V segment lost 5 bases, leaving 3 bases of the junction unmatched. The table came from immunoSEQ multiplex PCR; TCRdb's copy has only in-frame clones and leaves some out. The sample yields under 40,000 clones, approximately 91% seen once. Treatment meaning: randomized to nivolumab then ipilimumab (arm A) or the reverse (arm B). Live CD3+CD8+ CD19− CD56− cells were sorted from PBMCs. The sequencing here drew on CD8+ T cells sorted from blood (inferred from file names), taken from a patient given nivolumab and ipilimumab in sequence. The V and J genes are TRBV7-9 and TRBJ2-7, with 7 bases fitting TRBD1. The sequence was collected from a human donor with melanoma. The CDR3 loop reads CASSPTGTYEQYF. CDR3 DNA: TGTGCCAGCAGCCCGACAGGGACCTACGAGCAGTACTTC.